This T cell receptor beta chain was identified during a study of T cell responses to AZD1222 COVID-19 vaccine. Some clones are missing from TCRdb's copy, which holds only in-frame ones; the method was immunoSEQ multiplex PCR. The sample carries more than 35,000 clones, about 82% recorded once. The CDR3 consists of 15 residues. Deletions cut 1 base from V and 3 bases from J, with 13 bases between. CDR1 and CDR2 from the germline V gene are SGDLS and YYNGEE. Study results and limitations: Vaccination with two AZD1222 doses was followed by a rise in Spike-specific TCR breadth and depth. Close to half of spike-specific TCRs reportedly recognize unmutated variant regions. Across spike, vaccine-associated CD4 TCRs were found, dominant at 160-218 and 743-854.

Note on this clone: Its antigen is still unknown.

Specimen: peripheral blood, collected 28 days after the second dose of the MenACWY control vaccine. The clonotype originates from an adult who received the MenACWY meningococcal vaccine as a control. The chain recombines TRBV9 with TRBJ2-5, with a tentative D call TRBD1 (6 bases). The CDR3 DNA is TGTGCCAGCAGCGTATCTCCAGGGGCGGAAGAGACCCAGTACTTC. It specifies CASSVSPGAEETQYF.